The clone carrying this T cell receptor (beta chain) was found once. The CDR3 extends over 10 amino acids. Trimming left V 6 bases short and J 5 bases short, with 5 bases between. In germline, CDR1 is SNHLY, CDR2 FYNNEI. Here immunoSEQ multiplex PCR was the method, and the copy in TCRdb shows in-frame clones only, minus some. The sample yields tens of thousands of clones, 88% seen once. The record originates from a study of OX40 agonist ivuxolimab in advanced cancers. The sample in question was CD4+ or CD8+ T cells sorted from blood, obtained in a trial of the OX40 agonist ivuxolimab. The receptor was derived from an adult with an advanced solid tumor such as melanoma, head and neck, liver or kidney cancer. The V and J genes are TRBV2 and TRBJ2-7, with D uncertain. The CDR3 protein is CASSANEQYF. Here the CDR3 DNA reads TGTGCCAGCAGCGCTAACGAGCAGTACTTC.